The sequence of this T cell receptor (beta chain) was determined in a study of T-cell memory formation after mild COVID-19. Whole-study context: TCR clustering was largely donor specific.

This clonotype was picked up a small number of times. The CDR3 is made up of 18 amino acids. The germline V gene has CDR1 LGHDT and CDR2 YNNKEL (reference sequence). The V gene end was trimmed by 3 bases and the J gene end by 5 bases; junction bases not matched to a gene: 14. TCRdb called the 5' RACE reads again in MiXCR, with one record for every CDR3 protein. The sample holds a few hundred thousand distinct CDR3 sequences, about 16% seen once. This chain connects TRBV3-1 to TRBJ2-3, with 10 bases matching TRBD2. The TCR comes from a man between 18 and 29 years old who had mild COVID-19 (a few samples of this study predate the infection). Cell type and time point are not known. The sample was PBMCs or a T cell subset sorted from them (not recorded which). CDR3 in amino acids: CASSQARRPGLAIDTQYF. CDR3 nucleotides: TGTGCCAGCAGCCAGGCACGGCGACCGGGACTAGCGATAGATACGCAGTATTTT.